The 26 T cell receptor beta chains presented below share a single source sample, sequenced in a study of blood T cell repertoires in COVID-19 (dated by TCRdb to the early 2020s). Receptor amplification or capture employed the immunoSEQ multiplex PCR assay. TCRdb provides this immuneACCESS table in a form limited to in-frame rearrangements. Some clones are lacking; in checked studies, under half of them reflect an unresolved V gene, and why the rest are absent is not known. The sample table lists about 240,000 clones, about nine tenths of them with a count of one. The ten most abundant clones make up 2.6% of the sample. The sample comprised PBMCs or T cells enriched from blood (not recorded which). These receptors originate from a woman under 40 with acute COVID-19.

V gene TRBV12-3 or TRBV12-4 combines with J gene TRBJ2-3; tentatively, D is TRBD2 (7 bases). The ends were cut back, 3 bases at V and 5 bases at J, with 9 bases in the middle. The CDR3 length is 13 residues. CDR3 sequence reads: CASSLGGQDTQYF. The CDR3 nucleotides read TGTGCCAGCAGTTTGGGGGGGCAAGATACGCAGTATTTT.

The CDR3 protein is CSAGQGAYGYTF. CDR3 in DNA: TGCAGCGCTGGACAGGGGGCCTATGGCTACACCTTC. The V gene is TRBV29-1, the J gene TRBJ1-2, with 11 bases fitting TRBD1. This CDR3 has 12 amino acids. V dropped 7 bases and J dropped 4; count of bases not matched to a gene: 2. CDR1 is SQVTM and CDR2 is ANQGSEA in the germline V gene.

This chain connects TRBV14 to TRBJ2-7, with 8 bases that match TRBD1. In germline, CDR1 is SGHDN, CDR2 FVKESK. This CDR3 region has 14 residues. V shed 7 bases and J 2 bases; nucleotides not matched to a gene: 7. CDR3 residues: CASNTGQGTYEQYF. CDR3 sequence (DNA): TGTGCCAGCAATACAGGACAGGGAACCTACGAGCAGTACTTC.

This chain uses TRBV4-1 with TRBJ1-1; D is perhaps TRBD1 (5 bases). CDR3 length equals 14 residues. The V gene's germline CDR1 is MGHRA and CDR2 YSYEKL. The ends were cut back, 4 bases at V and 0 bases at J, with 9 bases in the middle. CDR3 in amino acids: CASSLGGLNTEAFF. Written as DNA, the CDR3 is TGCGCCAGCAGCCTCGGGGGGTTGAACACTGAAGCTTTCTTT.

The chain employs TRBV18 and TRBJ1-2; 7 nucleotides match TRBD1. This CDR3 has 15 amino acids. Germline V CDR1 and CDR2: KGHSH, LQKENI. The ends lost 4 bases at V and 4 bases at J; junction bases unmatched: 9. The CDR3 sequence: CASSLTGADTYGYTF. The CDR3 bases are TGTGCCAGCTCACTTACAGGGGCGGACACCTATGGCTACACCTTC.

This chain joins TRBV29-1 and TRBJ1-5; D remains unclear. Trimming pared 4 bases from V and 5 bases from J, leaving 18 bases between. Germline V gene lookup returns CDR1 SQVTM and CDR2 ANQGSEA. The length of the CDR3 is 15 residues. The CDR3 protein is CSVASGNGNDQPQHF. In DNA form, the CDR3 reads TGCAGCGTTGCGAGCGGCAACGGCAATGATCAGCCCCAGCATTTT.

The chain has TRBV29-1 and TRBJ2-7; 7 nucleotides match TRBD1. Germline V gene sequence: CDR1 SQVTM, CDR2 ANQGSEA. This CDR3 is built from 13 residues. J gave up 6 bases and V 7 bases, and 12 bases lay outside the gene matches. CDR3 DNA sequence: TGCAGCGGGGCCGGGGACAGCCAAAGCGAGCAGTACTTC. This encodes CSGAGDSQSEQYF.

The rearrangement links TRBV6-1 to TRBJ1-2, with 8 bases aligning to TRBD1. Trimming at V came to 3 bases and at J to 4 bases, leaving 7 bases not matched to a gene. The germline V gene encodes CDR1 MNHNS and CDR2 SASEGT. CDR3 length equals 15 residues. The CDR3 nucleotides read TGTGCCAGCAGTGAGCGACAGGGGCTCGGCTATGGCTACACCTTC. Its protein is CASSERQGLGYGYTF.

The chain carries TRBV6-5 and TRBJ2-7; 9 positions agree with TRBD1. Germline V gene sequence: CDR1 MNHEY, CDR2 SVGAGI. This CDR3 comprises 14 residues. J lost 2 bases, V lost 4 bases, and 3 bases had no gene match. CDR3 sequence (DNA): TGTGCCAGCAGTTCGGGACAGGGACCCTACGAGCAGTACTTC. This sequence encodes CASSSGQGPYEQYF.

This clone was detected a few times. The chain joins TRBV28 to TRBJ1-5; tentatively, D is TRBD1 (6 bases). The germline V gene has CDR1 MDHEN and CDR2 SYDVKM. The CDR3 spans 14 residues. Between the trimmed V and J ends, which lost 4 bases and 6 bases, there was a span of 13 bases. CDR3 in amino acids: CASSSTGPSQPQHF. The DNA of the CDR3 is TGTGCCAGCAGTTCCACAGGGCCCAGTCAGCCCCAGCATTTT.

This chain joins TRBV6-1 and TRBJ1-4; 8 positions agree with TRBD1. Germline CDR1 reads MNHNS; CDR2 reads SASEGT. The CDR3 length is 16 residues. J lost 7 bases, V lost 3 bases, and 10 bases had no gene match. This CDR3 reads CASSELTGGEGEKLFF. The CDR3 bases are TGTGCCAGCAGTGAGCTCACAGGGGGGGAGGGTGAAAAACTGTTTTTT.

V and J are TRBV19 and TRBJ1-1; 9 bases match TRBD1. The junction had 9 bases not matched to a gene; V was cut back by 7 bases and J by 3 bases. This CDR3 is built from 15 residues. The V gene's germline CDR1 is LNHDA and CDR2 SQIVND (reference sequence). The CDR3 DNA reads as TGTGCCAGTAAAACAGGGGGCGACAGGGACACTGAAGCTTTCTTT. This translates into CASKTGGDRDTEAFF. Variable domain in full (rest from reference TRBV19 and TRBJ1-1): DGGITQSPKYLFRKEGQNVTLSCEQNLNHDAMYWYRQDPGQGLRLIYYSQIVNDFQKGDIAEGYSVSREKKESFPLTVTSAQKNPTAFYLCASKTGGDRDTEAFFGQGTRLTVV.

The V call is TRBV18, the J call TRBJ1-5; 12 bases match TRBD1. In germline, CDR1 is KGHSH, CDR2 LQKENI. The V segment lost 3 bases and the J segment 7 bases; nucleotides outside the gene matches: 4. The CDR3 consists of 15 residues. The CDR3 loop is CASSPGQGAGQPQHF. As DNA, the CDR3 is TGTGCCAGCTCACCGGGACAGGGGGCCGGACAGCCCCAGCATTTT.

The chain carries TRBV12-3 or TRBV12-4 and TRBJ2-7; D is undetermined. Trimming pared 0 bases from V and 9 bases from J, leaving 9 bases between. The CDR3 runs to 12 residues. The CDR3 spells CASSLAFRPQYF. CDR3 nucleotides: TGTGCCAGCAGTTTAGCGTTCCGTCCGCAGTACTTC.

This sequence joins TRBV2 and TRBJ1-1; D gene unclear. Germline V gene sequence: CDR1 SNHLY, CDR2 FYNNEI. V lost 5 bases to trimming and J lost 1 base, with 8 bases between them. This CDR3 is 13 amino acids long. The CDR3 region is CASSQEGNTEAFF. Written as DNA, the CDR3 is TGTGCCAGCAGTCAGGAGGGGAACACTGAAGCTTTCTTT.

The CDR3 DNA follows: TGTGCCAGCATGAGAGCGGGGCAAATGGGCACCGGGGAGCTGTTTTTT. This sequence encodes CASMRAGQMGTGELFF. This chain connects TRBV2 to TRBJ2-2; 7 bases line up with TRBD2. Trimming cost V 7 bases and J 4 bases; bases outside gene matches: 12. Germline CDR1 and CDR2: SNHLY and FYNNEI. The CDR3 spans 16 residues.

The rearrangement uses TRBV6-5 and TRBJ2-1; 13 positions agree with TRBD2. Germline loops: CDR1 MNHEY, CDR2 SVGAGI. The CDR3 is made up of 15 amino acids. Unmatched junction bases numbered 2, after V lost 6 bases and J lost 3 bases. CDR3 sequence: CASRGTSGDYNEQFF. CDR3 sequence (DNA): TGTGCCAGCAGAGGGACTAGCGGGGACTACAATGAGCAGTTCTTC.

This clone was observed a handful of times. The V gene is TRBV5-8, the J gene TRBJ1-5; D gene uncertain. CDR3 length: 15 residues. Trimming shortened V by 6 bases and J by 0 bases, and 13 bases separated the two germline ends. Looked up from germline, CDR1 is SGHTS and CDR2 is YDEGEE. CDR3 loop: CASTRWADSNQPQHF. CDR3 DNA: TGTGCCAGCACCCGGTGGGCAGATAGCAATCAGCCCCAGCATTTT.

This chain links TRBV7-2 with TRBJ1-1; D remains ambiguous. The CDR3 is 14 amino acids. Trimming cost V 2 bases and J 0 bases, with 7 bases left between them. Per the germline V gene, CDR1 is SGHTA and CDR2 is FQGNSA. The CDR3 DNA sequence: TGTGCCAGCAGCTTAAAACTGATGAACACTGAAGCTTTCTTT. Protein: CASSLKLMNTEAFF. The variable domain in full, completed from reference TRBV7-2 and TRBJ1-1, reads GAGVSQSPSNKVTEKGKDVELRCDPISGHTALYWYRQSLGQGLEFLIYFQGNSAPDKSGLPSDRFSAERTGGSVSTLTIQRTQQEDSAVYLCASSLKLMNTEAFFGQGTRLTVV.

This rearrangement joins TRBV27 to TRBJ1-3; D is perhaps TRBD1 (5 bases). Germline values: CDR1 MNHEY, CDR2 SMNVEV (reference sequence). The CDR3 spans 15 residues. V lost 6 bases to trimming and J lost 5 bases, with 17 bases between them. CDR3 nucleotide sequence: TGTGCCAGCAGGGCCCAGGGCTGGTCCCGAAACACCATATATTTT. It is translated as CASRAQGWSRNTIYF.

This sequence joins TRBV10-3 and TRBJ2-2, with TRBD2 as a possible D gene (6 bases). This CDR3 region has 16 residues. V was trimmed by 7 bases and J by 2 bases, leaving 17 bases between them. Germline CDR1 reads ENHRY; CDR2 reads SYGVKD. CDR3 protein: CAIKSRRDSNTGELFF. The CDR3 nucleotides are TGTGCCATCAAGTCCCGCCGGGACTCTAACACCGGGGAGCTGTTTTTT.

The table lists this clone with a count of one. The chain couples TRBV11-3 to TRBJ1-1, with a weak D call TRBD1 (5 bases). Per the germline V gene, CDR1 is SGHNT and CDR2 is YENEEA. Trimming took off 2 bases at V and 4 bases at J, with 11 bases between the two ends. The CDR3 is 14 amino acids. For the CDR3, the DNA is TGTGCCAGCAGCTTAAGGGGAGGGAGCACTGAAGCTTTCTTT. It specifies CASSLRGGSTEAFF.

The J gene is TRBJ2-5, the V gene TRBV11-2, with D possibly matching TRBD2 (6 bases). The V gene lost 1 base and the J gene lost 2 bases, with 8 bases spanning the gap. Germline-derived CDR1 and CDR2 are SGHAT and FQNNGV. This CDR3 is 14 amino acids long. CDR3 bases: TGTGCCAGCAGCTTAGGCGGGGAGCAAGAGACCCAGTACTTC. Its protein is CASSLGGEQETQYF.

The rearrangement joins TRBV2 to TRBJ2-1; no definite D call. CDR1 and CDR2 (germline): SNHLY, FYNNEI. V shed 8 bases and J shed 3 bases, with 5 bases lying between them. The CDR3 has 11 residues. The CDR3 loop is CASGLYNEQFF. The DNA for the CDR3 is TGTGCCAGCGGGCTCTACAATGAGCAGTTCTTC.

The V gene is TRBV12-3 or TRBV12-4, the J gene TRBJ2-2, with D possibly matching TRBD2 (6 bases). The CDR3 is made up of 12 amino acids. The V end was cut by 6 bases, the J end by 4 bases, with 6 bases between. As DNA, the CDR3 is TGTGCCAGCAGGGGGGGCACCGGGGAGCTGTTTTTT. Its protein is CASRGGTGELFF.

The J gene is TRBJ1-5, the V gene TRBV19; 8 nucleotides align to TRBD1. Germline trimming cut 3 bases from V and 6 bases from J; bases unmatched to any gene: 10. This CDR3 region has 16 residues. CDR1 and CDR2 (germline): LNHDA, SQIVND (reference sequence). The CDR3 sequence: CASSILDPRGLQPQHF. CDR3 bases: TGTGCCAGTAGTATCCTCGACCCCAGGGGGCTTCAGCCCCAGCATTTT.